The present T cell receptor (beta chain) was sequenced within a study of T cell responses to AZD1222 COVID-19 vaccine. As regards this clone: The target antigen is unknown.

Sequenced by immunoSEQ multiplex PCR; TCRdb stores in-frame clones only, minus some. The sample records roughly 85,000 clones, 86% being singletons. The CDR3 contains 15 residues. The V gene's germline CDR1 is MGHDK and CDR2 SYGVNS. Trimming shortened V by 1 base and J by 0 bases, and 7 bases separated the two germline ends. Whole-study findings and limits: Targets within unmutated variant regions were reportedly found for nearly half of spike-specific TCRs. Repertoire sampling happened only post peak T cell response. Compared with day 0, the breadth and depth of the Spike-specific TCR repertoire rose significantly after two doses of AZD1222. Dominant at 160-218 and 743-854, vaccine-associated CD4 TCRs also spanned spike.

The sequencing here drew on peripheral blood, taken on day 0 of AZD1222 vaccination. This chain connects TRBV25-1 to TRBJ1-3; D uncertain. The sequence came from an adult in good health. DNA for the CDR3: TGTGCCAGCAGTGAATCGCGCCACTCTGGAAACACCATATATTTT. Residues: CASSESRHSGNTIYF. The variable domain in full, with the rest retrieved from reference TRBV25-1 and TRBJ1-3, is EADIYQTPRYLVIGTGKKITLECSQTMGHDKMYWYQQDPGMELHLIHYSYGVNSTEKGDLSSESTVSRIRTEHFPLTLESARPSHTSQYLCASSESRHSGNTIYFGEGSWLTVV.